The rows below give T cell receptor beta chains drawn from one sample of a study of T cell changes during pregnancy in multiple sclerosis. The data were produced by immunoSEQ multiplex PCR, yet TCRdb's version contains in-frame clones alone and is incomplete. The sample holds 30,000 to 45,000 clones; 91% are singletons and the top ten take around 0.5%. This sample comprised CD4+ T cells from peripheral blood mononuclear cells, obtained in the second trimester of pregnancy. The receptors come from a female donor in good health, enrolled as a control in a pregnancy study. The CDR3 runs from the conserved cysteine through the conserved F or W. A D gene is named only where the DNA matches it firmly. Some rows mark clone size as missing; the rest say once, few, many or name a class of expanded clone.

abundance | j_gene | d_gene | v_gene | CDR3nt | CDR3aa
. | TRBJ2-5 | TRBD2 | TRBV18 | TGTGCCAGCTCACCAGCGGGGGTCGGGGAGACCCAGTACTTC | CASSPAGVGETQYF
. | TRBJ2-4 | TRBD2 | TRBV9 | TGTGCCAGCAGCCCCTCGGGGTTGGCGGGAGATAGGTGGGCCAAAAACATTCAGTACTTC | CASSPSGLAGDRWAKNIQYF
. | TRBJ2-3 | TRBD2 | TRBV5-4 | TGTGCCAGCAGCTTGCAGCGGGGGGCTAGCACAGATACGCAGTATTTT | CASSLQRGASTDTQYF
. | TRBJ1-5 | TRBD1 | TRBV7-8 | TGTGCCAGCAGCCCCCACAGGGGTTGGAGCAATCAGCCCCAGCATTTT | CASSPHRGWSNQPQHF
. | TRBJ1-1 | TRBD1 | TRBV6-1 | TGTGCCAGCAGTGGGGGACAGAAGGCATTGAACACTGAAGCTTTCTTT | CASSGGQKALNTEAFF
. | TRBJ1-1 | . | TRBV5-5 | TGTGCCAGCAGCTTGGTGGGGGGGAACACTGAAGCTTTCTTT | CASSLVGGNTEAFF
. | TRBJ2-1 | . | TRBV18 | TGTGCCAGCTCACCATTGAGGGCCCACGGGGGTGAGCAGTTCTTC | CASSPLRAHGGEQFF
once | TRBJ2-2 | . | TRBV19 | TGTGCCAGTAGATCCGCCCCACCGCGGGTGAGCACCGGGGAGCTGTTTTTT | CASRSAPPRVSTGELFF
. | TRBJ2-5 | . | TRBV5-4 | TGTGCCAGCAGCCCCGGGGGAGCAGGAGGGTTCCAGACCCAGTACTTC | CASSPGGAGGFQTQYF
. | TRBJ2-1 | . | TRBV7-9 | TGTGCCAGCAGCTTAGGCGTGGGAGGCAATGAGCAGTTCTTC | CASSLGVGGNEQFF
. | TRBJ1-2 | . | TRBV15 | TGTGCCACCAGCCCCCAGGCGGGGTTTTCCTCCTATGGCTACACCTTC | CATSPQAGFSSYGYTF
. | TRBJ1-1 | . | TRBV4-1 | TGCGCCAGCAGCCGAGGACCGGCAGGGGACACTGAAGCTTTCTTT | CASSRGPAGDTEAFF
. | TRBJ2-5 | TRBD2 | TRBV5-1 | TGCGCCAGCAGCTTGGGGCTAGCGGGGCAGGAGACCCAGTACTTC | CASSLGLAGQETQYF
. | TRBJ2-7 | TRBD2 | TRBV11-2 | TGTGCCAGCAGCTTCCCGGGAGGGGAGCAGTACTTC | CASSFPGGEQYF
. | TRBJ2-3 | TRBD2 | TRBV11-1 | TGTGCCAGCAGCTCAAGGACTCCCGGGGGGGATACGCAGTATTTT | CASSSRTPGGDTQYF
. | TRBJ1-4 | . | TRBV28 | TGTGCCAGCAAGAACCAACCCAACTCTAGAAAACTGTTTTTT | CASKNQPNSRKLFF
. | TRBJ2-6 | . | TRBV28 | TGTGCCAGCAACACTGGGGCCAACGTCCTGACTTTC | CASNTGANVLTF